Described below is a single T cell receptor (beta chain) sequence and its context. Its target is not known. As the method for making TCR beta libraries, quantitative 5'-RACE with molecular barcodes was used. TCRdb itself ran the 5' RACE reads through MiXCR, one entry per CDR3 protein. The sample has 700,000 to 850,000 distinct CDR3 sequences, over 9.5% seen once. These data are taken from a study of CD8 T cells in ankylosing spondylitis. Study-level results: Blood of patients with ankylosing spondylitis appeared to be characterized by a TCR beta motif of several highly homologous variants. Matched ankylosing spondylitis synovial fluid reportedly contained a significantly enriched population of disease-linked clones.

Trimming removed 3 bases from V and 1 base from J, with 6 bases in between. The CDR3 contains 13 residues. CDR1 is LNHNV and CDR2 is YYDKDF in the germline V gene (reference sequence). Sequenced material: blood, either unsorted or a sorted T cell fraction (not recorded which). J is TRBJ1-2 and V is TRBV15; no definite D call. This TCR was recovered from a male donor with ankylosing spondylitis. The CDR3 nucleotides are TGTGCCACCAGCAGGGCCAATAACTATGGCTACACCTTC. It is translated as CATSRANNYGYTF.